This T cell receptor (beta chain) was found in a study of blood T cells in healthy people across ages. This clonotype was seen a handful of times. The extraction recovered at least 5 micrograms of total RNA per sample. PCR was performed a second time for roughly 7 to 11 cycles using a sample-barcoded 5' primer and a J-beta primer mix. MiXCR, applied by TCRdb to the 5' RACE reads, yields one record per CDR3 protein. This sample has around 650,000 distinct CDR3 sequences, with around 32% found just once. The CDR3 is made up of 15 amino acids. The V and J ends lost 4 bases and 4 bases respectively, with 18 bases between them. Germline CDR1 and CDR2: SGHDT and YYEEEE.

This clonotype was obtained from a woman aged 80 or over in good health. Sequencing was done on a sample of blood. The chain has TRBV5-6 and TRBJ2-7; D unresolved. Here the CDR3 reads CASSPLRAPGYEQYF. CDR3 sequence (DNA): TGTGCCAGCAGCCCCCTCCGGGCCCCTGGGTACGAGCAGTACTTC.